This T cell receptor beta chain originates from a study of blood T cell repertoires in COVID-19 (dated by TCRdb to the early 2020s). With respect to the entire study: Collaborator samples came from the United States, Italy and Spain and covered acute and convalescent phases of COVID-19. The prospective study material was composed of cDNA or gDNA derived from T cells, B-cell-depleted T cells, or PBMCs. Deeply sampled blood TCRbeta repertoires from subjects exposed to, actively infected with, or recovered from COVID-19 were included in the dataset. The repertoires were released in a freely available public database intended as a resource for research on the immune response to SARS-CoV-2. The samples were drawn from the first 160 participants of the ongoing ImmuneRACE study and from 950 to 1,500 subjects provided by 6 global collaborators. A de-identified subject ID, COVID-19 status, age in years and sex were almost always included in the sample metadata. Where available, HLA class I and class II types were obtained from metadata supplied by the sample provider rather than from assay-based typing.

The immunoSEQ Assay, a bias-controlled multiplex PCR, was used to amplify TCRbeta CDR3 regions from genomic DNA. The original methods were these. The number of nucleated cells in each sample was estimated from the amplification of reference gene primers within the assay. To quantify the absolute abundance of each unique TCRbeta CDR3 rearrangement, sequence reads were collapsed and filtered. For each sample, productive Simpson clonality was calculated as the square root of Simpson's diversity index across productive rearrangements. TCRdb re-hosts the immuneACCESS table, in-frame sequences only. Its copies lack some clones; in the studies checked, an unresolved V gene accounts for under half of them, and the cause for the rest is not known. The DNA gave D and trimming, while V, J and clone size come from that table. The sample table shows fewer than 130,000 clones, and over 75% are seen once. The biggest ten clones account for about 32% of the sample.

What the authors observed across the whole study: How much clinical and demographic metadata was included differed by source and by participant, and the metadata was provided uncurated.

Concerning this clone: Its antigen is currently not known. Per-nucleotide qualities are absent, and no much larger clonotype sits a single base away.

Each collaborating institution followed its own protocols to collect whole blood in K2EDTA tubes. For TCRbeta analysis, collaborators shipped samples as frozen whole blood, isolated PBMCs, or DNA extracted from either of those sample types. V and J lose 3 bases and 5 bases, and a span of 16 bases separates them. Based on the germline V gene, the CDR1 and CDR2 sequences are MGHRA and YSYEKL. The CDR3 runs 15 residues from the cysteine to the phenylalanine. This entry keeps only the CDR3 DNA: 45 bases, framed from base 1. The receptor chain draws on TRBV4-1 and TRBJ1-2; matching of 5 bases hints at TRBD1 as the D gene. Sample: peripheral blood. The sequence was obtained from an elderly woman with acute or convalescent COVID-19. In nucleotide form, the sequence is TGCGCCAGCAGCCAGACCAGGGAATTGGGGTATGGCTACACCTTC. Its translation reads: CASSQTRELGYGYTF.